This TCR beta chain was sequenced for a study of vaccination effects on CD4 cells after COVID-19. In the study overall: Sampling occurred a median 72 days post second dose, range 14 to 241. General study findings and limits: After vaccination of healthy people, only 1 of 255 vaccine-induced clones cross-reacted with common cold coronaviruses.

This CDR3 is built from 13 residues. V was pared by 5 bases and J by 5 bases, with 13 bases between. Germline V CDR1 and CDR2: SGHTA, FQGTGA. Clones were sequenced by immunoSEQ multiplex PCR, and TCRdb holds only the in-frame ones, with some missing. The table records approximately 26,000 clones, about 80% of them present only once. This clone was picked up one time. Its antigen is as yet unknown. Antigen-specific CD4+ T cells expanded by the ViraFEST assay with viral peptide pools were then sequenced. Culturing for around eleven days preceded CD4+ T cell isolation. Two doses of either BNT162b2 or mRNA-1273 were given to each participant. Vaccinated recipients, who were negative for nucleocapsid antibodies, had no history of SARS-CoV-2 infection. Around 2 million PBMC were placed in each well, which was supplemented with approximately 9.2 IU/ml IL-2 and 10 ug/ml peptides.

This TCR came from a human donor who received a COVID-19 vaccine. Some clones in this sample may be carry-over from other donors' samples. Sequenced here: CD4+ T cells from PBMCs cultured with SARS-CoV-2 spike peptides, sampled after COVID-19 vaccination. The chain has TRBV7-3 and TRBJ2-7, with D possibly matching TRBD2 (5 bases). CDR3 coding DNA: TGTGCCAGCAGCCCAACCCCGGGGAACGAGCAGTACGTC. Translating it yields CASSPTPGNEQYV.